This record covers a single TCR beta chain. Its antigen is not identified. Here immunoSEQ multiplex PCR was the method, and the copy in TCRdb shows in-frame clones only, minus some. The sample yields 85,000 to 110,000 clones, 93% seen once. The CDR3 consists of 12 residues. Germline V gene lookup returns CDR1 SQVTM and CDR2 ANQGSEA. Trimming at V came to 6 bases and at J to 3 bases, leaving 3 bases not matched to a gene. This entry belongs to a study of graft-versus-host responses after intestinal transplantation. Study as a whole: Multivisceral, liver-intestinal, or isolated intestinal transplants were given to recipients. Among the recipients, all got anti-thymocyte globulin induction and then tacrolimus and steroids for roughly three years.

Study conclusions and caveats: An association linked early post-transplant HvG declines with peak circulating GvH clone levels. GvH clones were identified in recipient marrow, with some first appearing in ileum or blood.

The receptor was derived from a human donor who received an intestinal transplant. This sample comprised unstimulated CD8+ T cells sorted from spleen or lymph node cells, obtained before intestinal transplant. V is TRBV29-1 and J is TRBJ1-2, with 8 bases aligning to TRBD1. CDR3 amino acids: CSVTTGDYGYTF. CDR3 bases: TGCAGCGTCACGACAGGGGACTATGGCTACACCTTC. The variable domain in full, with the rest retrieved from reference TRBV29-1 and TRBJ1-2, is SAVISQKPSRDICQRGTSLTIQCQVDSQVTMMFWYRQQPGQSLTLIATANQGSEATYESGFVIDKFPISRPNLTFSTLTVSNMSPEDSSIYLCSVTTGDYGYTFGSGTRLTVV.